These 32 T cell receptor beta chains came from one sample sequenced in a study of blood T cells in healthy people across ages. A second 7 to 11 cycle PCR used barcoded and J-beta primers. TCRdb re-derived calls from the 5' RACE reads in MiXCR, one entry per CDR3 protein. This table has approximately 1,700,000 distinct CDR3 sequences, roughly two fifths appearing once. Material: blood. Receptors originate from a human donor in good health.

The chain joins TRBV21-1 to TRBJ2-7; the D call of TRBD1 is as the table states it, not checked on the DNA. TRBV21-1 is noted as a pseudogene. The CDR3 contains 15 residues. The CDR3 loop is CASNPNRVLSYEQYF. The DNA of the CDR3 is TGTGCCAGCAACCCAAACAGGGTCCTAAGTTACGAGCAGTACTTC.

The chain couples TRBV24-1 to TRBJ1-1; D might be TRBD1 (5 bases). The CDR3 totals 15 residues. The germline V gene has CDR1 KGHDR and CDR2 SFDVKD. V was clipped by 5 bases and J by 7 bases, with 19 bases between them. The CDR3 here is CATSVGARGGLEAFF. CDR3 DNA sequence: TGTGCCACCAGTGTAGGGGCGCGTGGGGGACTTGAAGCTTTCTTT.

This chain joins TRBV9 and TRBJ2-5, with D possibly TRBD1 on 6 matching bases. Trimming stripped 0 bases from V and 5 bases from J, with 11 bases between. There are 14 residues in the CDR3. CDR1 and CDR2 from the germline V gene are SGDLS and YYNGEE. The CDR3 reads CASSVGLRGETQYF. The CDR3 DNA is TGTGCCAGCAGCGTAGGGCTAAGGGGGGAGACCCAGTACTTC.

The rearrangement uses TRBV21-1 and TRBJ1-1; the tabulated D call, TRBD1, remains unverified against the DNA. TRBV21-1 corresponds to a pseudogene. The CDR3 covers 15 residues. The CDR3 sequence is CASSTYTGSNTEAFF. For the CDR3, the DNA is TGTGCCAGCAGCACCTATACAGGGTCTAACACTGAAGCTTTCTTT.

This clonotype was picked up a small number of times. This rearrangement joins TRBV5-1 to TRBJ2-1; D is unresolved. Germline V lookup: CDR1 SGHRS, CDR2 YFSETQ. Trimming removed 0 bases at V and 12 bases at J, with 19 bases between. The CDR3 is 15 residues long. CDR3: CASSLATSIVDGQFF. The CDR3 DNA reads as TGCGCCAGCAGCTTGGCTACGAGTATCGTCGATGGGCAGTTCTTC.

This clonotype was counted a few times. The CDR3 spells CSVELQQGRRYNEQFF. CDR3 coding DNA: TGCAGCGTTGAATTGCAACAGGGGCGCAGATACAATGAGCAGTTCTTC. This sequence joins TRBV29-1 and TRBJ2-1; 7 bases fit TRBD1. Trimming removed 2 bases from V and 4 bases from J; junction bases left unmatched: 11. Germline V CDR1 and CDR2: SQVTM, ANQGSEA. The CDR3 is made up of 16 amino acids.

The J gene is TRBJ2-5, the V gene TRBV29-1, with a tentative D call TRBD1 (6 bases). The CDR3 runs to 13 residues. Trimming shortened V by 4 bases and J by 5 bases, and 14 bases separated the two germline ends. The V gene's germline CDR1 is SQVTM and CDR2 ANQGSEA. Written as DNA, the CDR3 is TGCAGCGTTGTTCGGGACAATTTTGAGACCCAGTACTTC. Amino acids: CSVVRDNFETQYF.

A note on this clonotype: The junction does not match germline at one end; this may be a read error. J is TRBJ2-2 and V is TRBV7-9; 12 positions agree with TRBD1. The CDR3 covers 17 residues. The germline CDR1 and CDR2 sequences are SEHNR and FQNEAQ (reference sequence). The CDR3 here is CASSLEGQGARTGERFF. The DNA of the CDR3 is TGTGCCAGCAGCCTAGAGGGACAGGGGGCGCGGACCGGGGAGCGGTTTTTT.

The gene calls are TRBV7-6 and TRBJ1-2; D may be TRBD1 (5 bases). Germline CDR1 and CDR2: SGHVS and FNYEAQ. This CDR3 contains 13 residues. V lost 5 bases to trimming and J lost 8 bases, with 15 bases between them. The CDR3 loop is CASSPGPPAGYTF. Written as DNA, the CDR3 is TGTGCCAGCAGCCCGGGACCTCCAGCGGGCTACACCTTC.

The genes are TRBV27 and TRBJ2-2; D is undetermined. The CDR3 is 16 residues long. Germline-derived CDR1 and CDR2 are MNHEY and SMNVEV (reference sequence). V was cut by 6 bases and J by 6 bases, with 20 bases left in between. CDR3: CASRRVRILASGELFF. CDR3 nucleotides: TGTGCCAGCAGACGGGTTCGGATTTTGGCATCCGGGGAGCTGTTTTTT.

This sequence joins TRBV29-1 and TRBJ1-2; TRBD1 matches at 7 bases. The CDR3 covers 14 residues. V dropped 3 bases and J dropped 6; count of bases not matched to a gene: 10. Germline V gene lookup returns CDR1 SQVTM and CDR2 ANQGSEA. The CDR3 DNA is TGCAGCGTTGATTTAAGCAGGGGGGGAGATGGCTACACCTTC. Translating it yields CSVDLSRGGDGYTF. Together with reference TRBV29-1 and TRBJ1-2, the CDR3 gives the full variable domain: SAVISQKPSRDICQRGTSLTIQCQVDSQVTMMFWYRQQPGQSLTLIATANQGSEATYESGFVIDKFPISRPNLTFSTLTVSNMSPEDSSIYLCSVDLSRGGDGYTFGSGTRLTVV.

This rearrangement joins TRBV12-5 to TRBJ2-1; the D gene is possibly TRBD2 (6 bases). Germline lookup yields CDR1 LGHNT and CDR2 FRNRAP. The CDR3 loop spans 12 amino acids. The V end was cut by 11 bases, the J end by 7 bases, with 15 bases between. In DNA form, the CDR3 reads TGTGCTGGGGCGGGACCAAGAAATGAGCAGTTCTTC. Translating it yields CAGAGPRNEQFF.

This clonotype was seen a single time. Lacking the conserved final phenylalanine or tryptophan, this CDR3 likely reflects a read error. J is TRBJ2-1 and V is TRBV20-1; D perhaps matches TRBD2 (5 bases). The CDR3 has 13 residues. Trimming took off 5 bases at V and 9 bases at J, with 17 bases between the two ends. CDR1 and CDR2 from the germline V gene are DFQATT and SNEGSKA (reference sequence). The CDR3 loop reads CSAPGLRGIEQFL. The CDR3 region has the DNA TGCAGTGCTCCCGGTCTCCGGGGTATTGAGCAGTTCCTC.

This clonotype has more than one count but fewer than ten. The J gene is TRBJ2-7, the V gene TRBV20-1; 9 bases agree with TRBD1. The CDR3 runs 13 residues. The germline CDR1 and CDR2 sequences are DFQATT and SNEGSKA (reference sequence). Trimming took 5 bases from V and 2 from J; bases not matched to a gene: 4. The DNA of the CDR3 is TGCAGTGCTCTTACAGGGGGCGCCTACGAGCAGTACTTC. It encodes CSALTGGAYEQYF.

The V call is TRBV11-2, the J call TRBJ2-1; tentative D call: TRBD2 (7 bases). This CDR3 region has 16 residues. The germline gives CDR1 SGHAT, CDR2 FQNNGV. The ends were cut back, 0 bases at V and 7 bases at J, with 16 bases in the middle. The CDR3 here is CASSLDWGGHQNEQFF. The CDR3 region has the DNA TGTGCCAGCAGCTTAGATTGGGGGGGACACCAAAATGAGCAGTTCTTC.

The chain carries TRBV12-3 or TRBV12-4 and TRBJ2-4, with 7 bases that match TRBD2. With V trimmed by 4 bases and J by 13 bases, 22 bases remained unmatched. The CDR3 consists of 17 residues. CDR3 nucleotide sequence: TGTGCCAGCAGTTCACCCAGGGCGGGGGTTACCTACAATGAGCAGTACTTC. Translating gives CASSSPRAGVTYNEQYF.

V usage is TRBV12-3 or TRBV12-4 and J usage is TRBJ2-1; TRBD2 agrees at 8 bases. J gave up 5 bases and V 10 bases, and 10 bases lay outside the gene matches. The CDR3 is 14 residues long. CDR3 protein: CANSPGLANNEQFF. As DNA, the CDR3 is TGTGCCAACAGCCCAGGACTAGCAAACAATGAGCAGTTCTTC.

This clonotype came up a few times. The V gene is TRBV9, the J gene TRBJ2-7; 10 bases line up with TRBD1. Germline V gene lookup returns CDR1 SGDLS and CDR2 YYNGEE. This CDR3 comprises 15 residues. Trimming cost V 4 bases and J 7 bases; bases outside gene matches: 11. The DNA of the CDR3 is TGTGCCAGCAGCTACGCCGGGACAGGGGCGGGAGAGCAGTACTTC. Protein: CASSYAGTGAGEQYF.

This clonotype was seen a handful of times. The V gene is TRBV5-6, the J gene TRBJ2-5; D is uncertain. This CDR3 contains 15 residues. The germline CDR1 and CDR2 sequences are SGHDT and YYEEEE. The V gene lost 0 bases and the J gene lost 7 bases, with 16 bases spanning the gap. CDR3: CASSLGGPRSVTQYF. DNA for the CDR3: TGTGCCAGCAGCTTGGGTGGGCCAAGGTCGGTGACCCAGTACTTC.

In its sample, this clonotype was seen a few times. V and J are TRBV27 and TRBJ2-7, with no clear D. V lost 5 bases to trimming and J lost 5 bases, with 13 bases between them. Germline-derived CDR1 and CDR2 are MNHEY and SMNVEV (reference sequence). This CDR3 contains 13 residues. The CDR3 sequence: CASSPAHVNEQYF. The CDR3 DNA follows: TGTGCCAGCAGTCCGGCGCATGTTAACGAGCAGTACTTC.

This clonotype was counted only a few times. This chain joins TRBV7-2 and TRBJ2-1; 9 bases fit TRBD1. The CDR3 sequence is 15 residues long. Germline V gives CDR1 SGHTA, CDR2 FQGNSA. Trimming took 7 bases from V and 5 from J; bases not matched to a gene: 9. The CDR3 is CASIDRGGSNNEQFF. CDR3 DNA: TGTGCCAGCATCGACAGGGGGGGTTCGAACAATGAGCAGTTCTTC.

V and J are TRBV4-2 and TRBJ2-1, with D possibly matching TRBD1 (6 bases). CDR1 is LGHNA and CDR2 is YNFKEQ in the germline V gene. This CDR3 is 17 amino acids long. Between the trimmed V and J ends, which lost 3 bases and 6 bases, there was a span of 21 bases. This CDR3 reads CASSQTKQGWYGNEQFF. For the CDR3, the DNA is TGTGCCAGCAGCCAGACTAAACAGGGTTGGTATGGCAATGAGCAGTTCTTC.

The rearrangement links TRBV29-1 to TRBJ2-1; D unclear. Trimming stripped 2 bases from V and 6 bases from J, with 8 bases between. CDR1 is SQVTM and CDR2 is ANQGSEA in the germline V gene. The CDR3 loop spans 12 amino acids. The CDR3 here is CSVELGSNEQFF. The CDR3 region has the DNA TGCAGCGTTGAACTGGGCTCCAATGAGCAGTTCTTC.

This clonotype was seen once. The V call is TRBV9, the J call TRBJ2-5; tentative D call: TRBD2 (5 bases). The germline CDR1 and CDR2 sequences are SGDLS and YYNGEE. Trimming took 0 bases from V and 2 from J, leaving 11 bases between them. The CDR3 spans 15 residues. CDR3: CASSVAPRDQETQYF. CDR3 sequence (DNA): TGTGCCAGCAGCGTAGCCCCTCGGGATCAAGAGACCCAGTACTTC.

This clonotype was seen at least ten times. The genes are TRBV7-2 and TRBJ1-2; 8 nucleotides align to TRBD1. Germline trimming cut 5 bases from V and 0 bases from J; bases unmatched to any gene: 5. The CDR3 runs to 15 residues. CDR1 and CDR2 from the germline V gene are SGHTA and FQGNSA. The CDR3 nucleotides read TGTGCCAGCAGCCAGGGGGCAGGGACTAACTATGGCTACACCTTC. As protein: CASSQGAGTNYGYTF.

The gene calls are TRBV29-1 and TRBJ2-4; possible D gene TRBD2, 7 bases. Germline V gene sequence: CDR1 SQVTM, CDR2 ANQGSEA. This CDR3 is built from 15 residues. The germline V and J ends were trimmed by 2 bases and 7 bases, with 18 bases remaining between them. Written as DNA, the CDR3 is TGCAGCGTTGAAACCTCGGGGGGCGGATCGAACATTCAGTACTTC. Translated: CSVETSGGGSNIQYF.

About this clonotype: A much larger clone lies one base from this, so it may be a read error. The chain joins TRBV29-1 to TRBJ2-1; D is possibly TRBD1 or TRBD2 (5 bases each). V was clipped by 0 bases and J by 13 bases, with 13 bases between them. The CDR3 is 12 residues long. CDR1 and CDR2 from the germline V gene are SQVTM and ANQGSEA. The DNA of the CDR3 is TGCAGCGTTGAAGATGGGGGAGAGACCCAGTTCTTC. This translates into CSVEDGGETQFF.

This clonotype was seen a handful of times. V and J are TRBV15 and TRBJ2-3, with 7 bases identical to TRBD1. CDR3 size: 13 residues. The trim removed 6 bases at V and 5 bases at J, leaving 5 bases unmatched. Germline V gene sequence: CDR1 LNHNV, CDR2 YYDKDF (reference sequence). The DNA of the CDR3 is TGTGCCACCAGACGGACAGGTCAAGATACGCAGTATTTT. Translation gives CATRRTGQDTQYF.

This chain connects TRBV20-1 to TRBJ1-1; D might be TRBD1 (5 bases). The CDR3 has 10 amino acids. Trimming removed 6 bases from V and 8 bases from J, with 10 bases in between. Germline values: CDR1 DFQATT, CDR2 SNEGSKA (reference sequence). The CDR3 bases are TGCAGTGCCGGGACGGGAGAAGCTTTCTTT. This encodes CSAGTGEAFF.

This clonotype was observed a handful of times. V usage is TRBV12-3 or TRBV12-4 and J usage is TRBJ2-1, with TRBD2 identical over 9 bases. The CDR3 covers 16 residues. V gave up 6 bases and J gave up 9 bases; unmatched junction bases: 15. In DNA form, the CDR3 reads TGTGCCAGCAGATGGGGTAGCGGGGGCGCAGAGGGTGAGCAGTTCTTC. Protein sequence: CASRWGSGGAEGEQFF.

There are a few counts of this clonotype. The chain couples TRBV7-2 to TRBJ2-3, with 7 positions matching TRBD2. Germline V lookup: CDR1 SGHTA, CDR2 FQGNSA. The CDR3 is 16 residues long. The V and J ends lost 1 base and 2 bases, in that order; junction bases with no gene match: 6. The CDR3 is CASSLVRGGLTDTQYF. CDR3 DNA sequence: TGTGCCAGCAGCTTAGTCCGCGGGGGACTCACAGATACGCAGTATTTT.

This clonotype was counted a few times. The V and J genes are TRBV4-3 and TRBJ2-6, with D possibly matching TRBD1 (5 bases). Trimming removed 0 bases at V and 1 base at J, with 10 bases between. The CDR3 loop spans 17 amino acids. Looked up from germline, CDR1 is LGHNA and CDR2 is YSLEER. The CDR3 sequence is CASSQDWGPSGANVLTF. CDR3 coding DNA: TGCGCCAGCAGCCAAGATTGGGGCCCTTCTGGGGCCAACGTCCTGACTTTC.